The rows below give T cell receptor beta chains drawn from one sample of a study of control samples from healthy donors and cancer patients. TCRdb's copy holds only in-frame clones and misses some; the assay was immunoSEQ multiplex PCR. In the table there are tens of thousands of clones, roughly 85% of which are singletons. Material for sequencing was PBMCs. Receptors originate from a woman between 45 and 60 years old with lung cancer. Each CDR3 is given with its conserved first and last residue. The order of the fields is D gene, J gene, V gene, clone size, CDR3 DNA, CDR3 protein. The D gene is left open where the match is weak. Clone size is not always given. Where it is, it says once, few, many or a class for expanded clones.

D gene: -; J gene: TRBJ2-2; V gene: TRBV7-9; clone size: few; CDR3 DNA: TGTGCCAGCAGCGGCTCCTGGCGGAAGCACACCGGGGAGCTGTTTTTT; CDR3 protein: CASSGSWRKHTGELFF
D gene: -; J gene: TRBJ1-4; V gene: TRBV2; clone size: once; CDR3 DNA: TGTGCCAGCAGTGAGCGGTTAACTAATGAAAAACTGTTTTTT; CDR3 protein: CASSERLTNEKLFF
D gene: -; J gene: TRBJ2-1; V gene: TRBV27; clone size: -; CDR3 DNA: TGTGCCAGCAGTGTGCGGCAGGGGAAGACTGAGCAGTTCTTC; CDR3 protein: CASSVRQGKTEQFF
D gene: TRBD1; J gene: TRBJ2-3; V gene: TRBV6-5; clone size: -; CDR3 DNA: TGTGCCAGCAGTTACTCAGACAGGGTTTTCACAGATACGCAGTATTTT; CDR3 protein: CASSYSDRVFTDTQYF
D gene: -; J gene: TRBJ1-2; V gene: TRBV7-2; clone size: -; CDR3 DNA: TGTGCCAGCAGCTTAGGTGGGGCCGGGGTGTCGAACTATGGCTACACCTTC; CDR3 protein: CASSLGGAGVSNYGYTF
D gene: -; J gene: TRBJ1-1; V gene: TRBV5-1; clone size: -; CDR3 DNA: TGCGCCAGCAGCCCCGGACAGAACACTGAAGCTTTCTTT; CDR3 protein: CASSPGQNTEAFF
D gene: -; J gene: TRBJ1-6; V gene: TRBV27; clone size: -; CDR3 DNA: TGTGCCAGCAGTTTCTGGGGGAATTCACCCCTCCACTTT; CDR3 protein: CASSFWGNSPLHF
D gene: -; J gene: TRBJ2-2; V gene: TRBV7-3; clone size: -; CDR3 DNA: TGTGCCAGCAGCCCTAAAATAAACACCGGGGAGCTGTTTTTT; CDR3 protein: CASSPKINTGELFF
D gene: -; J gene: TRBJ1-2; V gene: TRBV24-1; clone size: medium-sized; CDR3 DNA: TGTGCCACCAGTGGGCCCACACTTGCTAACTATGGCTACACCTTC; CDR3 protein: CATSGPTLANYGYTF
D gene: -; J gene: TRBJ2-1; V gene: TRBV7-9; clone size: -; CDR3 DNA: TGTGCCAGCAGCTTAGTGAGACCATTGGCAAATGAGCAGTTCTTC; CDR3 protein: CASSLVRPLANEQFF
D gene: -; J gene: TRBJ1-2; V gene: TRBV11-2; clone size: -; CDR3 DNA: TGTGCCAGCAGCTTAGGCAGGGATTATGGCTACACCTTC; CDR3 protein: CASSLGRDYGYTF
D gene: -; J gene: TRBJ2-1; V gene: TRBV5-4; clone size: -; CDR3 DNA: TGTGCCAGCACCATAGACCCTTCCAATGAGCAGTTCTTC; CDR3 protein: CASTIDPSNEQFF
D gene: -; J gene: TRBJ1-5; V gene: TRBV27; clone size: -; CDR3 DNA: TGTGCCAGCAGTTTATTACGCAATCAGCCCCAGCATTTT; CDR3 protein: CASSLLRNQPQHF
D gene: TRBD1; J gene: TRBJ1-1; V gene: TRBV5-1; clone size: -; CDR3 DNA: TGCGCCAGCAGCTTGGGACAGGGGGCGTGGACTGAAGCTTTCTTT; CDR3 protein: CASSLGQGAWTEAFF
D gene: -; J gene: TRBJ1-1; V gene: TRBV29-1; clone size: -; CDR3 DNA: TGCAGCGCCGCCAGGGGCCCCTCCGGAGGGAACACTGAAGCTTTCTTT; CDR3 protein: CSAARGPSGGNTEAFF
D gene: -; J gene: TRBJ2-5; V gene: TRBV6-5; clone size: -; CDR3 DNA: TGTGCCAGCAGACCAGACGGGCAAGAGACCCAGTACTTC; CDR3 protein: CASRPDGQETQYF
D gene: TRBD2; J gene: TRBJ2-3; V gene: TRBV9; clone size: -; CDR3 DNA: TGTGCCAGCAGCGTTGGGACTAGCGTTCGAGATACGCAGTATTTT; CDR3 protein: CASSVGTSVRDTQYF
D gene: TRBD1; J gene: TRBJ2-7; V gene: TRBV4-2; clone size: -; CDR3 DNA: TGTGCCAGCAGCCAAGGACAGGGGGCAATCTACGAGCAGTACTTC; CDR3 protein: CASSQGQGAIYEQYF
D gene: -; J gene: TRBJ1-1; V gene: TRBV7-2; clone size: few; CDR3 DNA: TGTGCCAGCAGCTGGGTATTGCCTGAAGCTTTCTTT; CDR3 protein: CASSWVLPEAFF
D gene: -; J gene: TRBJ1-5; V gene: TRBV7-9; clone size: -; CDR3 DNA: TGTGCCAGCAGCTCCGTGGGTCAGCCCCAGCATTTT; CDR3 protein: CASSSVGQPQHF
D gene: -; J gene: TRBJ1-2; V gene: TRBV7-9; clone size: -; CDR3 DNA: TGTGCCAGCAGCTTGGCAGGGGATTTCTATGGCTACACCTTC; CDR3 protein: CASSLAGDFYGYTF
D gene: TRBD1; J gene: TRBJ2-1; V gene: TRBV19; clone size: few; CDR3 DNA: TGTGCCAGTAGTATGTGGGGGACAGGGGAGAATGAGCAGTTCTTC; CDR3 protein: CASSMWGTGENEQFF
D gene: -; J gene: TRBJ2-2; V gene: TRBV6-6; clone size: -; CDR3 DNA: TGTGCCAGCACCAGCACGAACTGGGGGAACACCGGGGAGCTGTTTTTT; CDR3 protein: CASTSTNWGNTGELFF
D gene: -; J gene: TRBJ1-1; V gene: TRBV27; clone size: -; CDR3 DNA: TGTGCCAGCAGCCCAAAGGGGTGGCACACTGAAGCTTTCTTT; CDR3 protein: CASSPKGWHTEAFF
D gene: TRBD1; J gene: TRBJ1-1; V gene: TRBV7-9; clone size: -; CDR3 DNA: TGTGCCAGCAGCCTGACGACAGGGGCGGACACTGAAGCTTTCTTT; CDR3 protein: CASSLTTGADTEAFF
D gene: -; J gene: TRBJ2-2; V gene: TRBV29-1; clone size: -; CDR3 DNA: TGCAGCGTTGTGGGCTCAGGGGACACCGGGGAGCTGTTTTTT; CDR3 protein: CSVVGSGDTGELFF
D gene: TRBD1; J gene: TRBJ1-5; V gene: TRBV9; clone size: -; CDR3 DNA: TGTGCCAGCAGCGTCGGACAGGGGGCCGATCAGCCCCAGCATTTT; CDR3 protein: CASSVGQGADQPQHF
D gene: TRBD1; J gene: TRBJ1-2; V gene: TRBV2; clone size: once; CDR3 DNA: TGTGCCAGCACCTCCCGCCGGACAGGGTATGGCTACACCTTC; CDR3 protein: CASTSRRTGYGYTF
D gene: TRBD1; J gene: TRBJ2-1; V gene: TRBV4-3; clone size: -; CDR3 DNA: TGCGCCAGCAGCCGGGACAGCTCCTACAATGAGCAGTTCTTC; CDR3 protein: CASSRDSSYNEQFF
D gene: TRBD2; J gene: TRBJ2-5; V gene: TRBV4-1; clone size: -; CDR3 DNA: TGCGCCAGCAGCACTAGCGGGGGGACTTTCAGTCAAGAGACCCAGTACTTC; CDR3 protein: CASSTSGGTFSQETQYF
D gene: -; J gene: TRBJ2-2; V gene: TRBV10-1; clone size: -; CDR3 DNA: TGCGCCAGCAGTGAGATTCCTTACACCGGGGAGCTGTTTTTT; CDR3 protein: CASSEIPYTGELFF
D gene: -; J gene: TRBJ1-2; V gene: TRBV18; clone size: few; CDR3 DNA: TGTGCCAGCTCACCACAAACTAGCTGGGGCTACACCTTC; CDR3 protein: CASSPQTSWGYTF
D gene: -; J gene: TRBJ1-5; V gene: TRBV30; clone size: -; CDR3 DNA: TGTGCCTGGAGTGTACAAGGGAGTCAGCCCCAGCATTTT; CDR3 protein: CAWSVQGSQPQHF
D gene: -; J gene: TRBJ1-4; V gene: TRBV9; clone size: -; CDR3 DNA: TGTGCCAGCAGCGTAGGACGTTGGTCAACTAATGAAAAACTGTTTTTT; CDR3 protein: CASSVGRWSTNEKLFF
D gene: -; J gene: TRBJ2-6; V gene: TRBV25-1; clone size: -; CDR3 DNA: TGTGCCAGCAGTGCTACACAGGGAGGGATCTCTGGGGCCAACGTCCTGACTTTC; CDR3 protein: CASSATQGGISGANVLTF
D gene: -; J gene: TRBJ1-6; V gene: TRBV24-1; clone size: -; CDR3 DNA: TGTGCCACCATTAGCAGAGAGAAGAATTCACCCCTCCACTTT; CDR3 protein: CATISREKNSPLHF
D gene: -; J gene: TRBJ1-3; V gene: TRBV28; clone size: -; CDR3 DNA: TGTGCCAGCAGTTTCGAGGGAAACACCATATATTTT; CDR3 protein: CASSFEGNTIYF
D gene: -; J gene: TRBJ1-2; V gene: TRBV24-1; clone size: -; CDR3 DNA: TGTGCCAGCGGGACGGCTTATGGCTACACCTTC; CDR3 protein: CASGTAYGYTF
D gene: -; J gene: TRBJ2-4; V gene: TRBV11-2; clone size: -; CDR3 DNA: TGTGCCAGCAGCTTAATTGAGTACAGCAAAAACATTCAGTACTTC; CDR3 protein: CASSLIEYSKNIQYF
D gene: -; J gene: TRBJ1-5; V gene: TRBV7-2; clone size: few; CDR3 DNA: TGTGCCAGCAGCTTACAGGGAAATCAGCCCCAGCATTTT; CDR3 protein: CASSLQGNQPQHF
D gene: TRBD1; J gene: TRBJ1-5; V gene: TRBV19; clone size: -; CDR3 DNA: TGTGCCAGTAGTCCCCAGGGGGGGTTCGGCAATCAGCCCCAGCATTTT; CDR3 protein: CASSPQGGFGNQPQHF